Included here is one TCR beta chain sequence, with context. What it recognizes is unknown. The entry originates in a study of regulatory T cells in long-lasting Graves disease. About the study: For a period under 3 months, newly diagnosed Graves' patients had taken antithyroid drugs.

The germline V gene encodes CDR1 MDHEN and CDR2 SYDVKM. Trimming took 3 bases from V and 2 from J; bases not matched to a gene: 9. The CDR3 runs to 17 residues. Time point here: newly diagnosed GD, antithyroid drugs for less than 3 months. Scientists built the TCR library using RNA that was extracted from PBMCs. iRepertoire HTBI primers and Arm-PCR of CDR3 regions built TCR beta libraries. Under the authors' procedure: Across all samples, about 59 TRBV segments and 15 or so TRBJ segments were identified. In TCRdb, the multiplex PCR reads were re-called with MiXCR into one record per CDR3 protein. V and J calls and clone size were set by TCRdb, not the authors. Counted here are around 330,000 distinct CDR3 sequences, approximately 20% occurring once; the ten biggest clones make up about 40%. General observations from the study: Newly diagnosed patients had higher TCR diversity than persistent Graves' patients did. Persistent patients had more shared public clonotypes (2,741) than new patients (about 900).

Here the sequenced sample was peripheral blood mononuclear cells (PBMCs), taken at new diagnosis, from a patient treated with antithyroid drugs. This receptor was identified in a female donor with Graves disease. This chain links TRBV28 with TRBJ2-5; 10 bases map to TRBD2. In nucleotides, the CDR3 is TGTGCCAGCAGTTTTATCCCGCTAGCGGGAGATCAAGAGACCCAGTACTTC. Protein product: CASSFIPLAGDQETQYF.